Below are 4 T cell receptor beta chains sequenced from a single sample in a study of cytomegalovirus exposure and HLA in healthy donors. 13 Jbeta primers and 60 Vbeta primers were used for the PCR. Data came from immunoSEQ multiplex PCR; TCRdb stores just in-frame clones and leaves some out. The data contain about 140,000 clones, about 66% of them singletons. Sequences were obtained from PBMCs. The origin of the receptors is a male donor in good health and CMV-seronegative.

The rearrangement uses TRBV18 and TRBJ1-5; a possible D gene is TRBD1 (5 bases). V shed 2 bases and J shed 6 bases, with 17 bases lying between them. The germline CDR1 and CDR2 sequences are KGHSH and LQKENI. CDR3 length: 16 residues. CDR3 sequence: CASSPGSYLGPQPQHF. In DNA, the CDR3 is TGTGCCAGCTCACCAGGAAGCTACTTGGGGCCTCAGCCCCAGCATTTT.

The chain couples TRBV5-1 to TRBJ1-3; no clear D. This CDR3 region has 16 residues. CDR1 SGHRS and CDR2 YFSETQ come from the germline V gene. The V end lost 3 bases, the J end lost 0 bases, and 13 bases lay between the germline ends. CDR3: CASSSEAGSSGNTIYF. The CDR3 nucleotides are TGCGCCAGCAGCTCAGAGGCGGGTAGCTCTGGAAACACCATATATTTT. The entire variable domain, with the rest obtained from reference TRBV5-1 and TRBJ1-3, is as follows: KAGVTQTPRYLIKTRGQQVTLSCSPISGHRSVSWYQQTPGQGLQFLFEYFSETQRNKGNFPGRFSGRQFSNSRSEMNVSTLELGDSALYLCASSSEAGSSGNTIYFGEGSWLTVV.

The V gene is TRBV4-1, the J gene TRBJ1-2; D unresolved. CDR3 length: 16 amino acids. Trimming pared 0 bases from V and 1 base from J, leaving 12 bases between. Germline-derived CDR1 and CDR2 are MGHRA and YSYEKL. CDR3 bases: TGCGCCAGCAGCCAAGAGTCAGACATACTTAACTATGGCTACACCTTC. This gives the protein CASSQESDILNYGYTF.

The chain joins TRBV19 to TRBJ1-2, with TRBD1 as a possible D gene (5 bases). Deletions cut 5 bases from V and 7 bases from J, with 23 bases between. The CDR3 has 16 amino acids. From germline, CDR1 is LNHDA and CDR2 SQIVND (reference sequence). The CDR3 is CASSATWPPQGTGYTF. The CDR3 DNA reads as TGTGCCAGTAGTGCGACATGGCCGCCTCAGGGTACTGGCTACACCTTC.